This T cell receptor (beta chain) originates from a study of shared T cell receptors in the human thymus. TCRdb's copy holds only in-frame clones and misses some; the assay was immunoSEQ multiplex PCR. The data contain 450,000 to 650,000 clones, about four fifths of them singletons. The V segment lost 4 bases and the J segment 7 bases; nucleotides outside the gene matches: 3. The V gene's germline CDR1 is MGHRA and CDR2 YSYEKL. The CDR3 has 14 residues. These data were also reused for a study on human thymus T cells. That study adds: Corrective cardiac operations yielded the resected thymus tissue. Highly overlapping thymic repertoires among unrelated individuals were reported in related research.

This receptor was taken from a boy under two years old with a congenital heart defect. Sequenced sample: thymocytes. This sequence joins TRBV4-1 and TRBJ1-6, with 8 bases matching TRBD1. CDR3 protein: CASSPGTGNSPLHF. Written as DNA, the CDR3 is TGCGCCAGCAGCCCCGGGACAGGCAATTCACCCCTCCACTTT.